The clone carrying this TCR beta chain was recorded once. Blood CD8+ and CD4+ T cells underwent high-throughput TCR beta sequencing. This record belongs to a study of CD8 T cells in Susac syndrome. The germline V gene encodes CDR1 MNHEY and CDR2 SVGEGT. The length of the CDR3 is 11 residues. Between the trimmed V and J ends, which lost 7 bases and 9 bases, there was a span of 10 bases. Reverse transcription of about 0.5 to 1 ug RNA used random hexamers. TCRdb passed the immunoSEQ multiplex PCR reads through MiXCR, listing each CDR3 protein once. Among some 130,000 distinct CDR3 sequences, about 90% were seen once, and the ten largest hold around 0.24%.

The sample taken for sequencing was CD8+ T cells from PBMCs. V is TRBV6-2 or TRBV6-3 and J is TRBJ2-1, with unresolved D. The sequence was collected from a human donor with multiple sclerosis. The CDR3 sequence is CASTSSGEQFF. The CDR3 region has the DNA TGTGCCAGCACCTCTTCCGGTGAGCAGTTCTTC.